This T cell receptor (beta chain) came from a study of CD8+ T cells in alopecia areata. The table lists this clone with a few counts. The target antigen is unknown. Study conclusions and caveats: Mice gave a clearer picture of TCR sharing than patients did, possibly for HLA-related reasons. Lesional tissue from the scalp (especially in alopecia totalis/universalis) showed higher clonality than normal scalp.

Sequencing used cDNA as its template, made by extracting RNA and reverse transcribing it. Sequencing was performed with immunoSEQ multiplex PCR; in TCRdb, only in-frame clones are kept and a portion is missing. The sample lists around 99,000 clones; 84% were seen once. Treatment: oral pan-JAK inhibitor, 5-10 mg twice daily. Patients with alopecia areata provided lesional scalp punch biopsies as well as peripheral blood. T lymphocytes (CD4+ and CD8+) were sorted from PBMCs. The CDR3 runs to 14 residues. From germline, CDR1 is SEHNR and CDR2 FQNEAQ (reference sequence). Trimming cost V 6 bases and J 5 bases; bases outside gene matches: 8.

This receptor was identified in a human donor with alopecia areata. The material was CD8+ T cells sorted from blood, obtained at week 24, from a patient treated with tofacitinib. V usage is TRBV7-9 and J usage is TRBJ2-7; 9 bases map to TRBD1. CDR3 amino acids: CASSTGGGLHEQYF. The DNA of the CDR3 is TGTGCCAGCAGTACAGGGGGCGGATTGCACGAGCAGTACTTC.